This T cell receptor beta chain was captured by sequencing in a study of graft-versus-host responses after intestinal transplantation. The overall study: All recipients got anti-thymocyte globulin induction, then tacrolimus and steroids for approximately 3 years. Study conclusions and caveats: Among recipient marrow samples, GvH clones were found; some appeared first in ileum or blood. Clonal ratios of graft-versus-host to host-versus-graft in allografts were high for patients exhibiting graft-donor T cell macrochimerism.

Method: immunoSEQ multiplex PCR; TCRdb's copy keeps in-frame clones and lacks some. The sample consists of some 95,000 clones, over 75% of them appearing once. As to this clone: No antigen is known for it.

CDR1 is SEHNR, CDR2 FQNEAQ, per germline (reference sequence). CDR3 length equals 15 residues. V was clipped by 1 base and J by 3 bases, with 13 bases between them. Specimen: unstimulated CD8+ T cells sorted from spleen or lymph node cells, collected before intestinal transplant. This rearrangement joins TRBV7-9 to TRBJ2-7; D is unresolved. This TCR derives from a human donor who received an intestinal transplant. The CDR3 loop reads CASSLGPLIDYEQYF. DNA of the CDR3: TGTGCCAGCAGCTTAGGTCCCCTAATAGACTACGAGCAGTACTTC.